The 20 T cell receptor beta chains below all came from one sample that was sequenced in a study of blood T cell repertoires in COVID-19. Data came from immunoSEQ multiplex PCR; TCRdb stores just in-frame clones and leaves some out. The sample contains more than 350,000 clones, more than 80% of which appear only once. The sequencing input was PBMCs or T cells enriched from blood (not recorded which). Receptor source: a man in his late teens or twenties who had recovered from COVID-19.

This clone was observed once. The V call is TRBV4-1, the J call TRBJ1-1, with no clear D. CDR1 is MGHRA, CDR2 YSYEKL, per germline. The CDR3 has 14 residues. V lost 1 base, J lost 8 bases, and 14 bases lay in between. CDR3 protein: CASSQARHGWEAFF. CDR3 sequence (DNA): TGCGCCAGCAGCCAAGCCCGACATGGGTGGGAAGCTTTCTTT.

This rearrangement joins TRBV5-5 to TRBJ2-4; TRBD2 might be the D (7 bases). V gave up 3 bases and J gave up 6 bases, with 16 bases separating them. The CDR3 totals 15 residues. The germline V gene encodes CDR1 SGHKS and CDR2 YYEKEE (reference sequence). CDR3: CASSSTRGAGNIQYF. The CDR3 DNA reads TGTGCCAGCAGCTCTACTCGGGGGGCTGGAAACATTCAGTACTTC.

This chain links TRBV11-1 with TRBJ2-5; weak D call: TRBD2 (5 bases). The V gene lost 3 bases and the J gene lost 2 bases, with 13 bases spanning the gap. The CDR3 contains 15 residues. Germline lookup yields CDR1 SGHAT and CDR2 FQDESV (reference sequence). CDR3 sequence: CASSFDIGNQETQYF. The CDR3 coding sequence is TGTGCCAGCAGCTTCGATATCGGGAATCAAGAGACCCAGTACTTC.

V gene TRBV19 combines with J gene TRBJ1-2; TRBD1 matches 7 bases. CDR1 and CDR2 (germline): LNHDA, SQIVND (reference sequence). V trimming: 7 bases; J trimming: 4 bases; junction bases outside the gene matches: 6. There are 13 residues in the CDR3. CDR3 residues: CASTMGQIYGYTF. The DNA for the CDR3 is TGTGCCAGTACGATGGGACAGATCTATGGCTACACCTTC.

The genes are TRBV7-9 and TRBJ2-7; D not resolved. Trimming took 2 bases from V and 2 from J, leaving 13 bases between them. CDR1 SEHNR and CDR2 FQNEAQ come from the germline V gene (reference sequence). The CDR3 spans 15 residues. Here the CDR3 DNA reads TGTGCCAGCAGCTTACAAGCCAATTTACCCTACGAGCAGTACTTC. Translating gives CASSLQANLPYEQYF.

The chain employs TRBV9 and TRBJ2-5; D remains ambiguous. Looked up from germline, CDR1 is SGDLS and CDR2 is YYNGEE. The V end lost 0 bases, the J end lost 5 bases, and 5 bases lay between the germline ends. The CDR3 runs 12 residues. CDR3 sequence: CASSVGEETQYF. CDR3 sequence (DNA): TGTGCCAGCAGCGTAGGAGAGGAGACCCAGTACTTC. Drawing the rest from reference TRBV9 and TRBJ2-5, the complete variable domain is DSGVTQTPKHLITATGQRVTLRCSPRSGDLSVYWYQQSLDQGLQFLIQYYNGEERAKGNILERFSAQQFPDLHSELNLSSLELGDSALYFCASSVGEETQYFGPGTRLLVL.

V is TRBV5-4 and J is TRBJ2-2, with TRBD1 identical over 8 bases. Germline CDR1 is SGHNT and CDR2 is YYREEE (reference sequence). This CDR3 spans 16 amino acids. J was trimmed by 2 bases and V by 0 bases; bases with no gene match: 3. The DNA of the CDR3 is TGTGCCAGCAGCTTGGGGACAGGGCGTAACACCGGGGAGCTGTTTTTT. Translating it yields CASSLGTGRNTGELFF.

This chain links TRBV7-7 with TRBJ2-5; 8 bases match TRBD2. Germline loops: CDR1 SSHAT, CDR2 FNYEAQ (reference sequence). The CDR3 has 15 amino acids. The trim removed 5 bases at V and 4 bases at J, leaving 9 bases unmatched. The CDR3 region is CASSPGLAGGETQYF. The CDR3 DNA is TGTGCCAGCAGCCCCGGACTAGCCGGAGGAGAGACCCAGTACTTC.

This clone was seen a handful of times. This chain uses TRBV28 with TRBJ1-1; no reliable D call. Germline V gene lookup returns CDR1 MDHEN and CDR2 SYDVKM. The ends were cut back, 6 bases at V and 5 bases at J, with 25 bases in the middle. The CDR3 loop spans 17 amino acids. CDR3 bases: TGTGCCAGCAGCCGACCTGACTTGACACCTCGGGGAACTGAAGCTTTCTTT. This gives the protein CASSRPDLTPRGTEAFF.

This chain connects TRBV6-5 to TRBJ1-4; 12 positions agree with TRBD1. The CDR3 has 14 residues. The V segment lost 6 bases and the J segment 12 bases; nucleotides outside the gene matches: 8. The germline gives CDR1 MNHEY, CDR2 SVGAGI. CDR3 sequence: CASSWDRGQGELFF. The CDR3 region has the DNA TGTGCCAGCAGCTGGGACAGGGGGCAGGGAGAACTGTTTTTT.

DNA of the CDR3: TGTGCCATCCGGACAGGGGGCGACGCTGAAGCTTTCTTT. The encoded protein is CAIRTGGDAEAFF. This chain uses TRBV6-5 with TRBJ1-1; 11 bases map to TRBD1. This CDR3 has 13 residues. In germline, CDR1 is MNHEY, CDR2 SVGAGI. The V and J ends lost 10 bases and 6 bases, in that order; junction bases with no gene match: 7.

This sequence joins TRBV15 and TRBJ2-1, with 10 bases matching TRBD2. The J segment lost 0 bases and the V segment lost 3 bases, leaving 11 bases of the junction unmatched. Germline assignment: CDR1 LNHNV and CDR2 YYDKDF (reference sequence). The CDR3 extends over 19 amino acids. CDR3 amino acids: CATSRAPGTSASSYNEQFF. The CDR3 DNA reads TGTGCCACCAGCAGGGCTCCCGGGACTAGCGCTAGCTCCTACAATGAGCAGTTCTTC. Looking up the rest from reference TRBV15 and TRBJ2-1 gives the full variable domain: DAMVIQNPRYQVTQFGKPVTLSCSQTLNHNVMYWYQQKSSQAPKLLFHYYDKDFNNEADTPDNFQSRRPNTSFCFLDIRSPGLGDTAMYLCATSRAPGTSASSYNEQFFGPGTRLTVL.

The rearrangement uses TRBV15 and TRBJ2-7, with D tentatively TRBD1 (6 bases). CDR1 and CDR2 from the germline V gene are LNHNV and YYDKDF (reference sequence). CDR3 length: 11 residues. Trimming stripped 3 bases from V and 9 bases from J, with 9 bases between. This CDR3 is CATSSYRVQYF. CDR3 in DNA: TGTGCCACCAGCAGCTACAGGGTGCAGTACTTC.

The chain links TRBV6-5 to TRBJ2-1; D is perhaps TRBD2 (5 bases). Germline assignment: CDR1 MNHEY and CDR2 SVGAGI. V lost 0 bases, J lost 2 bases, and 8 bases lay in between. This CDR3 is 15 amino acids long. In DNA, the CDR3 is TGTGCCAGCAGTTACTCGAGCGGCCCCTACAATGAGCAGTTCTTC. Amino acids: CASSYSSGPYNEQFF.

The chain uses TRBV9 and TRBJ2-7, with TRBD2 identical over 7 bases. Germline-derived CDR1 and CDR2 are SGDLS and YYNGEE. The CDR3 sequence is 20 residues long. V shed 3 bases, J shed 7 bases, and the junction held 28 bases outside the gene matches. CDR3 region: CASSAPRGTHRRRETEEQYF. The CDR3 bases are TGTGCCAGCAGCGCCCCACGAGGAACCCACCGCAGGCGGGAGACGGAAGAGCAGTACTTC. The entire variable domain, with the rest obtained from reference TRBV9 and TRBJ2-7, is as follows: DSGVTQTPKHLITATGQRVTLRCSPRSGDLSVYWYQQSLDQGLQFLIQYYNGEERAKGNILERFSAQQFPDLHSELNLSSLELGDSALYFCASSAPRGTHRRRETEEQYFGPGTRLTVT.

The CDR3 sequence is CASSPGESPLHF. As DNA, the CDR3 is TGTGCCAGCAGCCCAGGGGAGTCACCCCTCCACTTT. The rearrangement uses TRBV6-5 and TRBJ1-6, with TRBD1 as a possible D gene (6 bases). The ends were cut back, 6 bases at V and 10 bases at J, with 10 bases in the middle. CDR1 is MNHEY and CDR2 is SVGAGI in the germline V gene. The CDR3 sequence is 12 residues long.

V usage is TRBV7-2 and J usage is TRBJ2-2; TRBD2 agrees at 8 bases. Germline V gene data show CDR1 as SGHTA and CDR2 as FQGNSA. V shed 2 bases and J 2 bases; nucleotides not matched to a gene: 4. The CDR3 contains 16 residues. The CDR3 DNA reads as TGTGCCAGCAGCTTATCGGGAGGGGCTAACACCGGGGAGCTGTTTTTT. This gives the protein CASSLSGGANTGELFF. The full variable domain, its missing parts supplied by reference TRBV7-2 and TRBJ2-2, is GAGVSQSPSNKVTEKGKDVELRCDPISGHTALYWYRQSLGQGLEFLIYFQGNSAPDKSGLPSDRFSAERTGGSVSTLTIQRTQQEDSAVYLCASSLSGGANTGELFFGEGSRLTVL.

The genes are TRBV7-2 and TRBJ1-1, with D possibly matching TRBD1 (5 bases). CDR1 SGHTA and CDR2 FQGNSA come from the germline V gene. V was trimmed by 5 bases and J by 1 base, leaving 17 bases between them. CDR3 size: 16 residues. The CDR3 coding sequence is TGTGCCAGCAGCCCCACGGGGGAAGTAGCGAACACTGAAGCTTTCTTT. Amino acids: CASSPTGEVANTEAFF.

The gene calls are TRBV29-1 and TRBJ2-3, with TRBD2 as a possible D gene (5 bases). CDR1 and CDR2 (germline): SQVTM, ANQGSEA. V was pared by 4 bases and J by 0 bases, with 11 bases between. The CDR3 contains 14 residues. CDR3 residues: CSVGRGLSTDTQYF. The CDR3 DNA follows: TGCAGCGTTGGCCGGGGTCTTAGCACAGATACGCAGTATTTT.

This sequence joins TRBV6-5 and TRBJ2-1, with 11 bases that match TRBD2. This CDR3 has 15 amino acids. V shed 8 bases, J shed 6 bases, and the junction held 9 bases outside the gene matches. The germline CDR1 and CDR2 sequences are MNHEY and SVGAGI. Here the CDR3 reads CASPVPSGGLNEQFF. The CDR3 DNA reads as TGTGCCAGCCCGGTGCCTAGCGGGGGGCTCAATGAGCAGTTCTTC.